These 8 T cell receptor beta chains share one sample of origin, sequenced in a study of T-cell reconstitution after alpha-beta-depleted transplantation in children. Unique molecular identifiers were built into the TCRbeta library. Each CDR3 protein gets one entry after TCRdb re-called the PCR reads with MiXCR. The repertoire includes 450,000 to 550,000 distinct CDR3 sequences, roughly 10% of them detected once, and around 15% sits in the top ten. The specimen comprised PBMCs, mostly from graft donor cells, sampled 180 days after TCRalphabeta/CD19-depleted stem cell transplant. All receptors derive from a female patient aged 2-15 years who had a stem cell transplant for aplastic anemia, so the T cells may come from the graft donor.

V gene TRBV19 combines with J gene TRBJ2-2, with 7 bases matching TRBD1. CDR3 length: 15 amino acids. J gave up 4 bases and V 7 bases, and 9 bases lay outside the gene matches. Germline CDR1 and CDR2: LNHDA and SQIVND (reference sequence). CDR3 bases: TGTGCCAGTATTGGGACAGAGAAGAGCACCGGGGAGCTGTTTTTT. Protein product: CASIGTEKSTGELFF.

This clonotype was picked up many times. J is TRBJ2-1 and V is TRBV6-2 or TRBV6-3; D is possibly TRBD2 (6 bases). The CDR3 runs 15 residues. Trimming stripped 0 bases from V and 4 bases from J, with 10 bases between. Germline-derived CDR1 and CDR2 are MNHEY and SVGEGT. Here the CDR3 DNA reads TGTGCCAGCAGTTACTCGTCCCGGGAGTACAATGAGCAGTTCTTC. Its translation is CASSYSSREYNEQFF.

V is TRBV28 and J is TRBJ2-7; 13 bases line up with TRBD2. The junction had 1 base not matched to a gene; V was cut back by 0 bases and J by 2 bases. Germline CDR1 is MDHEN and CDR2 is SYDVKM. The CDR3 is 16 amino acids. The chain's CDR3 is CASSLWGTSGAYEQYF. CDR3 nucleotide sequence: TGTGCCAGCAGTTTATGGGGGACTAGCGGGGCCTACGAGCAGTACTTC.

The chain combines TRBV28 with TRBJ2-2, with a tentative D call TRBD2 (5 bases). The V gene lost 1 base and the J gene lost 1 base, with 10 bases spanning the gap. Germline V gene sequence: CDR1 MDHEN, CDR2 SYDVKM. This CDR3 contains 16 residues. The CDR3 nucleotides read TGTGCCAGCAGTTTATCACGGGGATTGAACACCGGGGAGCTGTTTTTT. Protein sequence: CASSLSRGLNTGELFF.

This rearrangement joins TRBV29-1 to TRBJ1-4; D is unresolved. Germline V gives CDR1 SQVTM, CDR2 ANQGSEA. The length of the CDR3 is 16 residues. V gave up 0 bases and J gave up 8 bases, with 19 bases separating them. This CDR3 is CSVEEAANVYGEKLFF. The CDR3 DNA follows: TGCAGCGTTGAAGAGGCGGCAAATGTGTATGGGGAAAAACTGTTTTTT.

The sample holds a few counts of this clonotype. The chain recombines TRBV24-1 with TRBJ2-2; D gene ambiguous. The V gene's germline CDR1 is KGHDR and CDR2 SFDVKD. Trimming removed 3 bases at V and 7 bases at J, with 5 bases between. The CDR3 runs 12 residues. CDR3: CATSDAVGELFF. In DNA, the CDR3 is TGTGCCACCAGTGATGCTGTCGGGGAGCTGTTTTTT.

This clonotype was seen only a few times. This chain connects TRBV10-1 to TRBJ1-3, with 7 bases matching TRBD1. Per the germline V gene, CDR1 is WNHNN and CDR2 is SYGVQD (reference sequence). The CDR3 has 18 residues. V lost 6 bases to trimming and J lost 4 bases; unmatched junction nucleotides: 18. CDR3 in DNA: TGCGCCAGCAGACCCGGGAGGGGGCGGAAGACCAACGGAAACACCATATATTTT. It encodes CASRPGRGRKTNGNTIYF.

V gene TRBV28 combines with J gene TRBJ2-2; the match to TRBD2 covers 16 bases. With 10 bases clipped from V and 7 bases from J, the junction kept 12 bases outside the gene matches. This CDR3 region has 17 residues. Germline V gene data show CDR1 as MDHEN and CDR2 as SYDVKM. CDR3 sequence: CAIGPPGLAGGVGELFF. The CDR3 nucleotides are TGTGCCATCGGCCCTCCGGGACTAGCGGGAGGGGTCGGGGAGCTGTTTTTT. Full variable domain (rest looked up from reference TRBV28 and TRBJ2-2): DVKVTQSSRYLVKRTGEKVFLECVQDMDHENMFWYRQDPGLGLRLIYFSYDVKMKEKGDIPEGYSVSREKKERFSLILESASTNQTSMYLCAIGPPGLAGGVGELFFGEGSRLTVL.